The sequence of this T cell receptor (beta chain) was determined in a study of blood T cells in healthy people across ages. Sample-barcoded 5' priming and a J-beta primer mix drove a second PCR of roughly 7 to 11 cycles. TCRdb reprocessed the 5' RACE reads via MiXCR and lists one record per CDR3 protein. The table includes about 560,000 distinct CDR3 sequences, 27% detected once. This clonotype was counted a few times. The CDR3 contains 14 residues. Looked up from germline, CDR1 is SGHTA and CDR2 is FQGNSA. Deletions cut 1 base from V and 6 bases from J, with 12 bases between. These data were also filed under a second study, of T cells of mothers and their children. That work contributes: The M1S primer of the second PCR added sample barcodes and 2-4 random nucleotides.

J is TRBJ1-1 and V is TRBV7-2; tentative D call: TRBD1 (5 bases). The material sequenced was blood. This TCR derives from a boy between 2 and 10 years old in good health. This CDR3 is CASSLVSLGAEAFF. DNA of the CDR3: TGTGCCAGCAGCTTAGTTTCTTTGGGGGCTGAAGCTTTCTTT.